This T cell receptor (beta chain) was retrieved from a study of T-cell reconstitution after alpha-beta-depleted transplantation in children. Whole-study findings and limits: It was reported that alpha-beta T cells came from several hundred expanded graft clones (about two months after transplant). Surviving recipient T cells and thymic progenitors accounted for the high day-60 TCRbeta diversity observed in some patients. One year post-transplant, T-cell counts and diversity were largely derived from T cells produced anew.

A TCRbeta library incorporating unique molecular identifiers was prepared. TCRdb fed the PCR reads into MiXCR, producing one record per CDR3 protein. This table holds approximately 270,000 distinct CDR3 sequences, 20% to 30% found once. V gave up 4 bases and J gave up 3 bases; unmatched junction bases: 21. From germline, CDR1 is DFQATT and CDR2 SNEGSKA (reference sequence). CDR3 size: 19 residues. This clonotype has just a few counts. What it recognizes is unknown. This TCR derives from a female patient aged 2-10 years who had a stem cell transplant for congenital amegakaryocytic thrombocytopenia, so the T cells may come from the graft donor. Sequences were derived from PBMCs, mostly from graft donor cells, sampled 360 days after TCRalphabeta/CD19-depleted stem cell transplant. This chain uses TRBV20-1 with TRBJ2-1, with 7 bases fitting TRBD2. The CDR3 DNA reads as TGCAGTGCTACCCAAGCGGGGAGGACCCTTATCTATGGCTACAATGAGCAGTTCTTC. Translated, it gives CSATQAGRTLIYGYNEQFF.